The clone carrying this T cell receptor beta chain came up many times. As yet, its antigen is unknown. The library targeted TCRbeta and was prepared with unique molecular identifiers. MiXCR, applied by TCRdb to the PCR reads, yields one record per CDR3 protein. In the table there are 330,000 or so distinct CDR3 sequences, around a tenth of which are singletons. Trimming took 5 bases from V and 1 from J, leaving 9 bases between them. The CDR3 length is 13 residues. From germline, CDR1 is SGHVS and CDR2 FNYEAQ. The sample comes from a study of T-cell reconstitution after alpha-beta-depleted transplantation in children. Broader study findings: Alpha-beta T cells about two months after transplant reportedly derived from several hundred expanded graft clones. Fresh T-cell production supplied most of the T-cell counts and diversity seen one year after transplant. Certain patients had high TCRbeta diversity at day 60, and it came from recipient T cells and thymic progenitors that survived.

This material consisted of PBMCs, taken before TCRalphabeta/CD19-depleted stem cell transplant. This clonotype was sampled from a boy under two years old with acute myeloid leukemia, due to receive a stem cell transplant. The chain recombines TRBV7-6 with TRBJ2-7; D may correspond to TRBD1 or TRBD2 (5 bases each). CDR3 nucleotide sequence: TGTGCCAGCAGCCCGGGACGGTCCTACGAGCAGTACTTC. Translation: CASSPGRSYEQYF.